The rows below give T cell receptor beta chains drawn from one sample of a study of CD8+ T cells in alopecia areata. TCRdb keeps only in-frame clones here, not all; method: immunoSEQ multiplex PCR. The sample shows about 270,000 clones, 60% of them seen only once. The sequenced sample was CD4+ T cells sorted from blood, obtained between weeks 51 and 54, from a patient treated with tofacitinib. The receptor set was obtained from a human donor with alopecia areata. Both conserved end residues are part of each CDR3. Fields, in order: J gene, clone size, D gene, V gene, CDR3 DNA, CDR3 protein. D genes are given only for firm matches. Some rows have no size entry. The others give once, few or many, or a class for an expanded clone.

J gene: TRBJ2-5
clone size: NA
D gene: NA
V gene: TRBV7-9
CDR3 DNA: TGTGCCAGCAGCTCCCAAGACAGTCGGCGGACCCAGTACTTC
CDR3 protein: CASSSQDSRRTQYF

J gene: TRBJ2-7
clone size: few
D gene: NA
V gene: TRBV5-1
CDR3 DNA: TGCGCCAGCAGCTTGGACGGCTCACCCAACGAGCAGTACTTC
CDR3 protein: CASSLDGSPNEQYF

J gene: TRBJ2-2
clone size: once
D gene: NA
V gene: TRBV30
CDR3 DNA: TGTGCCTGGAGTGTCGGTGGCAGCAGGGAGAAGGCCGGGGAGCTGTTTTTT
CDR3 protein: CAWSVGGSREKAGELFF

J gene: TRBJ2-7
clone size: NA
D gene: NA
V gene: TRBV5-1
CDR3 DNA: TGCGCCAGCAGCGCGGATGGGTTCTACGAGCAGTACTTC
CDR3 protein: CASSADGFYEQYF

J gene: TRBJ2-5
clone size: NA
D gene: NA
V gene: TRBV5-1
CDR3 DNA: TGCGCCAGCAGCTTGGCAGGGACCCAGTACTTC
CDR3 protein: CASSLAGTQYF

J gene: TRBJ2-3
clone size: few
D gene: TRBD1
V gene: TRBV5-1
CDR3 DNA: TGCGCCAGCAGCAGACAGGGGCCAGATACGCAGTATTTT
CDR3 protein: CASSRQGPDTQYF

J gene: TRBJ2-1
clone size: NA
D gene: NA
V gene: TRBV11-2
CDR3 DNA: TGTGCCAGCAGCTCTAGACTGAGCTCCTACAATGAGCAGTTCTTC
CDR3 protein: CASSSRLSSYNEQFF

J gene: TRBJ2-5
clone size: NA
D gene: NA
V gene: TRBV7-9
CDR3 DNA: TGTGCCAGCAGCTTCGGGGGGCCGGAGACCCAGTACTTC
CDR3 protein: CASSFGGPETQYF

J gene: TRBJ1-5
clone size: NA
D gene: NA
V gene: TRBV30
CDR3 DNA: TGTGCCTGGAGTGTGAGTGGTCAGCCCCAGCATTTT
CDR3 protein: CAWSVSGQPQHF

J gene: TRBJ2-2
clone size: NA
D gene: NA
V gene: TRBV6-5
CDR3 DNA: TGTGCCAGCCTGGGGGCGAACACCGGGGAGCTGTTTTTT
CDR3 protein: CASLGANTGELFF

J gene: TRBJ1-2
clone size: NA
D gene: NA
V gene: TRBV9
CDR3 DNA: TGTGCCAGCAGCCCCGCCGCGGGGGAACGCTATGGCTACACCTTC
CDR3 protein: CASSPAAGERYGYTF

J gene: TRBJ1-1
clone size: NA
D gene: NA
V gene: TRBV29-1
CDR3 DNA: TGCAGCGTTGGGGTTTCTGAAGCTTTCTTT
CDR3 protein: CSVGVSEAFF

J gene: TRBJ2-6
clone size: NA
D gene: NA
V gene: TRBV7-9
CDR3 DNA: TGTGCCAGCAGGGAGCTTGGGTCTGGGGCCAACGTCCTGACTTTC
CDR3 protein: CASRELGSGANVLTF

J gene: TRBJ1-4
clone size: NA
D gene: NA
V gene: TRBV6-6
CDR3 DNA: TGTGCCAGCAGCCCCGTGGGGGATGAAAAACTGTTTTTT
CDR3 protein: CASSPVGDEKLFF

J gene: TRBJ1-2
clone size: NA
D gene: NA
V gene: TRBV13
CDR3 DNA: TGTGCCAGCAGCTCCAGGGCCTCCTATGGCTACACCTTC
CDR3 protein: CASSSRASYGYTF

J gene: TRBJ1-1
clone size: NA
D gene: NA
V gene: TRBV25-1
CDR3 DNA: TGTGCCAGCAACGAGGGGGAAGACACTGAAGCTTTCTTT
CDR3 protein: CASNEGEDTEAFF

J gene: TRBJ2-1
clone size: NA
D gene: TRBD2
V gene: TRBV29-1
CDR3 DNA: TGCAGCGTTGCACTAGCGGGGGGCCACAATGAGCAGTTCTTC
CDR3 protein: CSVALAGGHNEQFF

J gene: TRBJ1-5
clone size: few
D gene: NA
V gene: TRBV6-6
CDR3 DNA: TGTGCCAGCAGTTACTCAGGCAGAGACAATCAGCCCCAGCATTTT
CDR3 protein: CASSYSGRDNQPQHF

J gene: TRBJ2-5
clone size: few
D gene: TRBD1
V gene: TRBV29-1
CDR3 DNA: TGCAGCGTTGAAACAGGGGAAGAGACCCAGTACTTC
CDR3 protein: CSVETGEETQYF

J gene: TRBJ2-2
clone size: NA
D gene: NA
V gene: TRBV2
CDR3 DNA: TGTGCCAGCCGAGGGACGGTCACCGGGGAGCTGTTTTTT
CDR3 protein: CASRGTVTGELFF

J gene: TRBJ2-3
clone size: few
D gene: NA
V gene: TRBV29-1
CDR3 DNA: TGCAGCGTCCGCGGGGCAGATACGCAGTATTTT
CDR3 protein: CSVRGADTQYF

J gene: TRBJ2-1
clone size: NA
D gene: NA
V gene: TRBV20-1
CDR3 DNA: TGCAGTGCATCTAGATTGCAGGAGCAGTTCTTC
CDR3 protein: CSASRLQEQFF

J gene: TRBJ2-6
clone size: NA
D gene: NA
V gene: TRBV5-1
CDR3 DNA: TGCGCCAGCAGCTTGTTAGAGCGGTCTGGGGCCAACGTCCTGACTTTC
CDR3 protein: CASSLLERSGANVLTF

J gene: TRBJ1-2
clone size: NA
D gene: NA
V gene: TRBV5-1
CDR3 DNA: TGCGCCAGCAGCTTGGTCCTCGGGGACTATGGCTACACCTTC
CDR3 protein: CASSLVLGDYGYTF

J gene: TRBJ1-1
clone size: NA
D gene: NA
V gene: TRBV29-1
CDR3 DNA: TGCAGCGTTGAAAGGGGTGAGGGCACTGAAGCTTTCTTT
CDR3 protein: CSVERGEGTEAFF

J gene: TRBJ2-3
clone size: NA
D gene: TRBD2
V gene: TRBV7-2
CDR3 DNA: TGTGCCAGCAGCCCAATAGCGGGGGAGAGCACAGATACGCAGTATTTT
CDR3 protein: CASSPIAGESTDTQYF

J gene: TRBJ2-1
clone size: NA
D gene: NA
V gene: TRBV4-2
CDR3 DNA: TGTGCCAGCAGCCCGCGGGGCAGGGCCTACAATGAGCAGTTCTTC
CDR3 protein: CASSPRGRAYNEQFF

J gene: TRBJ2-5
clone size: NA
D gene: TRBD2
V gene: TRBV7-2
CDR3 DNA: TGTGCCAGCAGCTACCAGCGGGGGGATCAAGAGACCCAGTACTTC
CDR3 protein: CASSYQRGDQETQYF

J gene: TRBJ1-2
clone size: NA
D gene: NA
V gene: TRBV4-1
CDR3 DNA: TGCGCCAGCAGCGCAGTTGGGGGCGACTATGGCTACACCTTC
CDR3 protein: CASSAVGGDYGYTF

J gene: TRBJ2-2
clone size: NA
D gene: NA
V gene: TRBV5-1
CDR3 DNA: TGCGCCAGCAGGATGAACACCGGGGAGCTGTTTTTT
CDR3 protein: CASRMNTGELFF

J gene: TRBJ2-1
clone size: NA
D gene: NA
V gene: TRBV5-1
CDR3 DNA: TGCGCCAGCAGCTTGGGGACAGTGTGGGGAAGCTCCTACAATGAGCAGTTCTTC
CDR3 protein: CASSLGTVWGSSYNEQFF

J gene: TRBJ1-5
clone size: NA
D gene: NA
V gene: TRBV23-1
CDR3 DNA: TGCGCCAGCAGTCACGCGGGGTCGGGTAGGGGCAATCAGCCCCAGCATTTT
CDR3 protein: CASSHAGSGRGNQPQHF

J gene: TRBJ1-6
clone size: NA
D gene: NA
V gene: TRBV29-1
CDR3 DNA: TGCAGCGTCCCTGGTCTGGGCCTGAGTTATAATTCACCCCTCCACTTT
CDR3 protein: CSVPGLGLSYNSPLHF

J gene: TRBJ1-5
clone size: NA
D gene: NA
V gene: TRBV25-1
CDR3 DNA: TGTGCCAGCAGTGAACCCGGGCACAATCAGCCCCAGCATTTT
CDR3 protein: CASSEPGHNQPQHF

J gene: TRBJ1-2
clone size: NA
D gene: NA
V gene: TRBV30
CDR3 DNA: TGTGCCTGGAGTGTATATTACCCCAGGGGCGAAGATGGCTACACCTTC
CDR3 protein: CAWSVYYPRGEDGYTF

J gene: TRBJ1-6
clone size: NA
D gene: NA
V gene: TRBV27
CDR3 DNA: TGTGCCAGCACTATTCGGAATTCACCCCTCCACTTT
CDR3 protein: CASTIRNSPLHF

J gene: TRBJ1-2
clone size: NA
D gene: NA
V gene: TRBV5-1
CDR3 DNA: TGCGCCAGCAGCTCGGGGACTGCCAGAGACTATGGCTACACCTTC
CDR3 protein: CASSSGTARDYGYTF

J gene: TRBJ1-1
clone size: NA
D gene: NA
V gene: TRBV30
CDR3 DNA: TGTGCCTGGAGCGCAGTGAACACTGAAGCTTTCTTT
CDR3 protein: CAWSAVNTEAFF

J gene: TRBJ1-2
clone size: NA
D gene: NA
V gene: TRBV19
CDR3 DNA: TGTGCCAGTAGTATTCCAAGCCTCGACGGGAACTATGGCTACACCTTC
CDR3 protein: CASSIPSLDGNYGYTF

J gene: TRBJ2-5
clone size: NA
D gene: TRBD1
V gene: TRBV10-3
CDR3 DNA: TGTGCCACCCGGACAGGGGGCGATGAGACCCAGTACTTC
CDR3 protein: CATRTGGDETQYF

J gene: TRBJ1-1
clone size: NA
D gene: TRBD1
V gene: TRBV7-2
CDR3 DNA: TGTGCCAGCAGCTCCCGCCCCGGGACAGGGGGCACTGAAGCTTTCTTT
CDR3 protein: CASSSRPGTGGTEAFF

J gene: TRBJ2-1
clone size: NA
D gene: NA
V gene: TRBV5-6
CDR3 DNA: TGTGCCGGCCACAGGGGAGGGGGCAATGAGCAGTTCTTC
CDR3 protein: CAGHRGGGNEQFF

J gene: TRBJ1-1
clone size: NA
D gene: NA
V gene: TRBV7-9
CDR3 DNA: TGTGCCAGCAGCTTGCCAGGAACCCTGAACACTGAAGCTTTCTTT
CDR3 protein: CASSLPGTLNTEAFF

J gene: TRBJ1-4
clone size: NA
D gene: NA
V gene: TRBV5-1
CDR3 DNA: TGCGCCAGCAGCTTGGAAGGACATGCCCGAACCTTT
CDR3 protein: CASSLEGHARTF

J gene: TRBJ2-7
clone size: few
D gene: NA
V gene: TRBV19
CDR3 DNA: TGTGCCAGTAGCCCCAGGGGTAGCCACGAGCAGTACTTC
CDR3 protein: CASSPRGSHEQYF